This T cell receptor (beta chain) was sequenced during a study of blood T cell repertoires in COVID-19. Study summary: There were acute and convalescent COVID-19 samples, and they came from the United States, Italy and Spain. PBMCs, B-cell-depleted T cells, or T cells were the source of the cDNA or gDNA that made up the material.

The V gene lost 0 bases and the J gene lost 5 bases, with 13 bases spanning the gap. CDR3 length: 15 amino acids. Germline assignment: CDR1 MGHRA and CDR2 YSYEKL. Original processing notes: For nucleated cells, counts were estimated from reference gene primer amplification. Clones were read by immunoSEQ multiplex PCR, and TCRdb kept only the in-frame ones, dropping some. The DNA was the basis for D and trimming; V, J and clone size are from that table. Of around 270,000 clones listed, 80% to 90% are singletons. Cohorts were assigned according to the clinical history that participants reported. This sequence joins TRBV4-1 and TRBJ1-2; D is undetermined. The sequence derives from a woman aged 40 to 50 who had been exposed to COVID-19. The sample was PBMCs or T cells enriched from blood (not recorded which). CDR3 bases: TGCGCCAGCAGCCAAGATGGGAGGGATCGATATGGCTACACCTTC. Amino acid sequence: CASSQDGRDRYGYTF.